The 20 T cell receptor beta chains given below trace back to one sample, sequenced in a study of T-cell reconstitution after alpha-beta-depleted transplantation in children (dated by TCRdb to about 2016). The library was built by means of PCR. The data were produced on an Illumina HiSeq 2500. Molecular barcoding was employed in the preparation of TCR libraries, with unique molecular identifiers being used to normalize TCRbeta repertoire quantification. In TCRdb, the public reads were trimmed at Q25 with fastp and aligned with MiXCR, with productive beta chains retained. Under each unique CDR3 protein, matching rows form one entry showing the most common genes and DNA. Within this sample are about 420,000 distinct CDR3 sequences, with about 17% of them counted one time only. The ten largest clones take up over 25% of the sample. This specimen's treatment or condition label, interpreted: allogeneic hematopoietic cell transplantation with graft depleted of TCRalphabeta T cells and CD19 B cells.

The input for sequencing was PBMCs, mostly from graft donor cells, taken 360 days after TCRalphabeta/CD19-depleted stem cell transplant. The receptors were sampled from a boy younger than two who had a stem cell transplant for Wiskott-Aldrich syndrome, so the T cells may come from the graft donor.

Notes on this clonotype: This may stem from a read error, because a much larger clone lies one nucleotide away. V and J are TRBV7-8 and TRBJ2-2; the D gene is possibly TRBD2 (5 bases). The CDR3 has 15 amino acids. The germline V gene encodes CDR1 SGHVS and CDR2 FQNEAQ. The CDR3 DNA reads as TGTGCCAGCAGCTTATTTTTCGGTCCCACCGGGGAGCTGCTTTTT. It codes for CASSLFFGPTGELLF.

This clonotype was seen many times. This rearrangement joins TRBV5-1 to TRBJ2-3; TRBD2 is a possible D gene (6 bases). CDR3 length equals 14 residues. The germline V and J ends were trimmed by 5 bases and 0 bases, with 10 bases remaining between them. The V gene's germline CDR1 is SGHRS and CDR2 YFSETQ. The chain's CDR3 is CASRPGTSTDTQYF. Written as DNA, the CDR3 is TGCGCCAGCAGACCCGGGACTAGCACAGATACGCAGTATTTT.

This clonotype showed up many times. The chain has TRBV10-3 and TRBJ2-7, with D perhaps TRBD2 (6 bases). The CDR3 loop spans 13 amino acids. CDR1 and CDR2 (germline): ENHRY, SYGVKD. Between the trimmed V and J ends, which lost 4 bases and 3 bases, there was a span of 10 bases. The CDR3 region has the DNA TGTGCCATCAGTGTACTAGCCGGCTACGAGCAGTACTTC. Translated: CAISVLAGYEQYF.

This clonotype was seen a few times. The rearrangement links TRBV10-2 to TRBJ2-5; TRBD2 matches 9 bases. Germline lookup yields CDR1 WSHSY and CDR2 SAAADI. This CDR3 has 12 amino acids. V lost 7 bases to trimming and J lost 8 bases; unmatched junction nucleotides: 5. The CDR3 bases are TGCGCCAGCACGGTAGCGGGAGAAACCCAGTACTTC. Its translation: CASTVAGETQYF.

This clonotype was counted between two and nine times. The V and J genes are TRBV10-3 and TRBJ1-1; no firm D call. The CDR3 is 13 amino acids. V was trimmed by 7 bases and J by 3 bases, leaving 12 bases between them. Germline V gene sequence: CDR1 ENHRY, CDR2 SYGVKD. The CDR3 loop reads CAITSQRDTEAFF. For the CDR3, the DNA is TGTGCCATCACGTCCCAGCGAGACACTGAAGCTTTCTTT.

The gene calls are TRBV27 and TRBJ1-1; D remains unclear. Looked up from germline, CDR1 is MNHEY and CDR2 is SMNVEV (reference sequence). This CDR3 region has 13 residues. V lost 1 base to trimming and J lost 4 bases, with 7 bases between them. The CDR3 coding sequence is TGTGCCAGCAGTTTATACAGAGTCACTGAAGCTTTCTTT. Amino acids: CASSLYRVTEAFF.

The rearrangement uses TRBV2 and TRBJ1-5, with a weak D call TRBD1 (5 bases). This CDR3 comprises 12 residues. Germline CDR1 is SNHLY and CDR2 is FYNNEI. V shed 6 bases and J shed 10 bases, with 13 bases lying between them. For the CDR3, the DNA is TGTGCCAGCAGACACGACAGTAAACCCCAGCATTTT. It specifies CASRHDSKPQHF.

The chain carries TRBV27 and TRBJ2-5; the match to TRBD1 covers 9 bases. Germline CDR1 reads MNHEY; CDR2 reads SMNVEV (reference sequence). J gave up 4 bases and V 3 bases, and 3 bases lay outside the gene matches. This CDR3 spans 14 amino acids. The CDR3 here is CASSFTGGGETQYF. Written as DNA, the CDR3 is TGTGCCAGCAGTTTCACAGGGGGCGGAGAGACCCAGTACTTC.

This clonotype was seen repeatedly, ten times or more. The chain joins TRBV12-3 or TRBV12-4 to TRBJ2-5; 8 bases match TRBD1. The CDR3 runs 15 residues. V was clipped by 5 bases and J by 3 bases; unmatched bases: 8. CDR3 sequence (DNA): TGTGCCAGCAGTCTACCTCCGGGACAGGAAGAGACCCAGTACTTC. It encodes CASSLPPGQEETQYF.

The chain combines TRBV12-3 or TRBV12-4 with TRBJ2-3; 7 bases match TRBD2. V dropped 3 bases and J dropped 3; count of bases not matched to a gene: 9. This CDR3 is 16 amino acids long. CDR3 nucleotides: TGTGCCAGCAGTTTTGATACTAGCGCGAAAACAGATACGCAGTATTTT. It encodes CASSFDTSAKTDTQYF.

V and J are TRBV2 and TRBJ1-5; TRBD1 matches 8 bases. This CDR3 has 14 amino acids. Per the germline V gene, CDR1 is SNHLY and CDR2 is FYNNEI. The junction had 5 bases not matched to a gene; V was cut back by 4 bases and J by 6 bases. CDR3 sequence (DNA): TGTGCCAGCAGTGGTAGACAGGGGAGTCAGCCCCAGCATTTT. Residues: CASSGRQGSQPQHF.

This clonotype appeared a few times. The chain joins TRBV12-3 or TRBV12-4 to TRBJ1-2; TRBD1 might be the D (5 bases). The V end lost 6 bases, the J end lost 8 bases, and 19 bases lay between the germline ends. CDR3 size: 14 residues. For the CDR3, the DNA is TGTGCCAGCAGCCGCAAGGAAGGGACGGGCGGCTACACCTTC. Translation: CASSRKEGTGGYTF.

Only a few counts were recorded for this clonotype. The V call is TRBV4-3, the J call TRBJ2-3, with TRBD2 as a possible D gene (6 bases). The germline V and J ends were trimmed by 1 base and 2 bases, with 10 bases remaining between them. The CDR3 extends over 15 amino acids. Germline loops: CDR1 LGHNA, CDR2 YSLEER. CDR3 DNA sequence: TGCGCCAGCAGCCAAGTAGGCGGGGACACAGATACGCAGTATTTT. Protein sequence: CASSQVGGDTDTQYF.

The J gene is TRBJ1-2, the V gene TRBV6-5; 7 nucleotides agree with TRBD1. Germline-derived CDR1 and CDR2 are MNHEY and SVGAGI. Germline trimming cut 2 bases from V and 1 base from J; bases unmatched to any gene: 7. This CDR3 has 16 residues. Written as DNA, the CDR3 is TGTGCCAGCAGTTACGCCGACAGGGTTAATAACTATGGCTACACCTTC. This translates into CASSYADRVNNYGYTF.

The chain couples TRBV2 to TRBJ1-1; D is unclear. The CDR3 is 11 residues long. Trimming stripped 6 bases from V and 5 bases from J, with 7 bases between. In germline, CDR1 is SNHLY, CDR2 FYNNEI. The CDR3 here is CASRLRTEAFF. The CDR3 DNA follows: TGTGCCAGCAGGTTGAGAACTGAAGCTTTCTTT. The full variable domain, completed using reference TRBV2 and TRBJ1-1, is EPEVTQTPSHQVTQMGQEVILRCVPISNHLYFYWYRQILGQKVEFLVSFYNNEISEKSEIFDDQFSVERPDGSNFTLKIRSTKLEDSAMYFCASRLRTEAFFGQGTRLTVV.

This clonotype has only a few counts. The chain recombines TRBV5-5 with TRBJ2-1, with 10 bases lining up with TRBD1. J was trimmed by 7 bases and V by 2 bases; bases with no gene match: 6. The length of the CDR3 is 15 residues. CDR1 is SGHKS and CDR2 is YYEKEE in the germline V gene (reference sequence). CDR3 protein: CASSFGGQGWNEQFF. The CDR3 DNA is TGTGCCAGCAGCTTTGGGGGACAGGGGTGGAATGAGCAGTTCTTC.

This clonotype was recorded once. The chain uses TRBV19 and TRBJ1-1, with D perhaps TRBD1 (6 bases). Germline CDR1 LNHDA, CDR2 SQIVND (reference sequence). V was shortened by 6 bases and J by 5 bases, with 13 bases between the two germline ends. The CDR3 loop spans 13 amino acids. CDR3 loop: CASRTGIRTEAFF. The CDR3 DNA reads TGTGCCAGTAGAACAGGGATAAGAACTGAAGCTTTCTTT.

CDR3 amino acids: CASSFGAPVSGANVLTF. For the CDR3, the DNA is TGTGCCAGCAGCTTCGGGGCCCCTGTATCTGGGGCCAACGTCCTGACTTTC. The rearrangement joins TRBV11-2 to TRBJ2-6; D could derive from TRBD1 or TRBD2 (5 bases each). Trimming left V 3 bases short and J 1 base short, with 13 bases between. CDR1 SGHAT and CDR2 FQNNGV come from the germline V gene. The CDR3 is 17 amino acids.

This rearrangement joins TRBV7-2 to TRBJ2-2; D gene unclear. V lost 0 bases and J 5 bases, leaving 7 bases between the germline ends. The germline CDR1 and CDR2 sequences are SGHTA and FQGNSA. The CDR3 runs 14 residues. The chain's CDR3 is CASSLAPLTGELFF. The CDR3 region has the DNA TGTGCCAGCAGCTTAGCGCCGCTTACCGGGGAGCTGTTTTTT.

This chain connects TRBV19 to TRBJ1-5, with D possibly TRBD1 on 5 matching bases. CDR1 and CDR2 (germline): LNHDA, SQIVND (reference sequence). The CDR3 contains 15 residues. Trimming stripped 3 bases from V and 2 bases from J, with 11 bases between. CDR3 coding DNA: TGTGCCAGTAGTATCTCCGACAGTCGCAATCAGCCCCAGCATTTT. This translates into CASSISDSRNQPQHF.